Below are 20 T cell receptor beta chains sequenced from a single sample in a study of shared clonotypes between healthy human individuals (dated by TCRdb to 2018 to 2021). The protocol used for the library was the immunoSEQ multiplex PCR assay. Held by TCRdb, this immuneACCESS table contains in-frame sequences only and omits some clones. Under half of the omission traces to an unresolved V gene where checked; the cause of the rest is unknown. In all, the sample holds some 2,500,000 clones, and under 95% of those were seen once. The top ten hold 0.37% of the sample. Sequencing was done on a sample of naive CD4+ T cells from PBMCs. The cell subset or site label for this specimen denotes: CD45RA+ positively selected. These receptors were obtained from a man between 18 and 29 years old in good health. Some clones in this sample may be carry-over from other donors' samples.

The chain joins TRBV6-6 to TRBJ2-1; D is possibly TRBD2 (6 bases). Germline loops: CDR1 MNHNY, CDR2 SVGAGI (reference sequence). V shed 2 bases and J shed 10 bases, with 15 bases lying between them. This CDR3 region has 14 residues. The CDR3 is CASSYDLTRGEQFF. In nucleotides, the CDR3 is TGTGCCAGCAGTTACGATCTTACTCGGGGGGAGCAGTTCTTC.

As DNA, the CDR3 is TGTGCCTGGAGTGTAAAAGTCTCTGGAAACACCATATATTTT. Translated: CAWSVKVSGNTIYF. The rearrangement uses TRBV30 and TRBJ1-3; no clear D gene. The CDR3 sequence is 14 residues long. Germline CDR1 reads GTSNPN; CDR2 reads SVGIG (reference sequence). With 0 bases removed from V and 0 bases from J, the gap between germline ends came to 6 bases.

This chain connects TRBV15 to TRBJ1-5; 7 nucleotides match TRBD1. The V gene's germline CDR1 is LNHNV and CDR2 YYDKDF (reference sequence). The CDR3 is 17 residues long. V gave up 5 bases and J gave up 0 bases; unmatched junction bases: 10. The CDR3 is CATSDGWQGGSNQPQHF. In DNA form, the CDR3 reads TGTGCCACCAGCGACGGGTGGCAGGGGGGTAGCAATCAGCCCCAGCATTTT.

This chain joins TRBV7-2 and TRBJ2-5; 8 nucleotides line up with TRBD2. CDR1 and CDR2 from the germline V gene are SGHTA and FQGNSA. The CDR3 runs 15 residues. J gave up 5 bases and V 6 bases, and 11 bases lay outside the gene matches. The DNA of the CDR3 is TGTGCCAGCAGGGAGAGGGCGGGAGGCGGTGAGACCCAGTACTTC. It yields the protein CASRERAGGGETQYF.

The chain recombines TRBV30 with TRBJ1-5, with TRBD1 as a possible D gene (5 bases). The CDR3 has 15 residues. From germline, CDR1 is GTSNPN and CDR2 SVGIG (reference sequence). Trimming removed 5 bases from V and 0 bases from J, with 14 bases in between. The CDR3 nucleotides read TGTGCCTGGGCCCCCCGGAGGGGTAGCAATCAGCCCCAGCATTTT. It specifies CAWAPRRGSNQPQHF.

CDR3 nucleotide sequence: TGTGCCAGCAGCTTGGGGACACAAGCCTACGAGCAGTACTTC. Translated: CASSLGTQAYEQYF. V is TRBV5-4 and J is TRBJ2-7, with D maybe TRBD1 (5 bases). The V gene lost 0 bases and the J gene lost 2 bases, with 9 bases spanning the gap. The germline gives CDR1 SGHNT, CDR2 YYREEE (reference sequence). This CDR3 contains 14 residues.

The chain recombines TRBV9 with TRBJ1-4; D is perhaps TRBD1 (5 bases). CDR3 size: 15 residues. Trimming left V 0 bases short and J 5 bases short, with 11 bases between. Per the germline V gene, CDR1 is SGDLS and CDR2 is YYNGEE. CDR3: CASSVAAGRNEKLFF. Here the CDR3 DNA reads TGTGCCAGCAGCGTAGCGGCAGGGCGGAATGAAAAACTGTTTTTT.

As regards this clone: This sample includes further DNA sequences coding for the same CDR3. V and J are TRBV28 and TRBJ2-7; 7 bases match TRBD2. Germline assignment: CDR1 MDHEN and CDR2 SYDVKM. V shed 3 bases and J 0 bases; nucleotides not matched to a gene: 5. The CDR3 runs 15 residues. CDR3 nucleotides: TGTGCCAGCAGTTTGTGGGGGGGAAGCTCCTACGAGCAGTACTTC. It encodes CASSLWGGSSYEQYF.

In regard to this clone: Its ends do not fully match the called genes, so a read error is possible. The genes are TRBV18 and TRBJ1-2, with a tentative D call TRBD1 (5 bases). The CDR3 extends over 14 amino acids. Per the germline V gene, CDR1 is KGHSH and CDR2 is LQKENI. The CDR3 DNA follows: TGTGCCAGCTCACCAGGTCGGGGGAACTTTGGCTACACCTTC. Amino acids: CASSPGRGNFGYTF.

V usage is TRBV5-1 and J usage is TRBJ1-5; no definite D call. The CDR3 runs to 15 residues. Germline loops: CDR1 SGHRS, CDR2 YFSETQ. With 4 bases removed from V and 5 bases from J, the gap between germline ends came to 16 bases. The CDR3 here is CASSKSGDTDQPQHF. The DNA for the CDR3 is TGCGCCAGCAGCAAATCCGGAGACACTGATCAGCCCCAGCATTTT.

The chain carries TRBV19 and TRBJ2-2; TRBD1 is a possible D gene (6 bases). CDR3 length: 18 amino acids. From germline, CDR1 is LNHDA and CDR2 SQIVND (reference sequence). Trimming took off 5 bases at V and 3 bases at J, with 22 bases between the two ends. CDR3 sequence: CASSYRGDVQGYTGELFF. The CDR3, as DNA: TGTGCCAGTAGTTACCGTGGGGATGTGCAGGGGTACACCGGGGAGCTGTTTTTT.

The rearrangement links TRBV7-7 to TRBJ2-5; D tentatively reads TRBD1 or TRBD2 (5 bases each). CDR1 SSHAT and CDR2 FNYEAQ come from the germline V gene (reference sequence). This CDR3 region has 15 residues. Trimming shortened V by 2 bases and J by 4 bases, and 14 bases separated the two germline ends. CDR3 nucleotides: TGTGCCAGCAGCTTAATTGGTGGGGGTGGAGAGACCCAGTACTTC. This gives the protein CASSLIGGGGETQYF.

The rearrangement uses TRBV5-8 and TRBJ2-1, with TRBD2 matching 9 bases. Germline CDR1 and CDR2: SGHTS and YDEGEE. The V and J ends lost 0 bases and 8 bases, in that order; junction bases with no gene match: 6. The CDR3 length is 15 residues. DNA of the CDR3: TGTGCCAGCAGCTTGGGGATAGCGGGAGTCGATGAGCAGTTCTTC. Translating it yields CASSLGIAGVDEQFF.

The CDR3 loop is CASSFRGHSSYEQYF. DNA for the CDR3: TGTGCCAGCAGTTTTAGGGGACATAGCTCCTACGAGCAGTACTTC. The chain carries TRBV28 and TRBJ2-7; tentatively, D is TRBD1 (6 bases). Per the germline V gene, CDR1 is MDHEN and CDR2 is SYDVKM. The CDR3 is made up of 15 amino acids. The V gene lost 3 bases and the J gene lost 0 bases, with 12 bases spanning the gap.

The chain has TRBV4-3 and TRBJ1-1; D is ambiguous. The germline V gene encodes CDR1 LGHNA and CDR2 YSLEER. The CDR3 sequence is 15 residues long. The ends were cut back, 0 bases at V and 5 bases at J, with 13 bases in the middle. The CDR3 DNA follows: TGCGCCAGCAGCCAAGATTTAGGTCTTGGAACTGAAGCTTTCTTT. Translating it yields CASSQDLGLGTEAFF.

The gene calls are TRBV6-5 and TRBJ2-5; 8 nucleotides match TRBD1. CDR3 length: 16 residues. Germline trimming cut 2 bases from V and 5 bases from J; bases unmatched to any gene: 10. Germline V gene sequence: CDR1 MNHEY, CDR2 SVGAGI. For the CDR3, the DNA is TGTGCCAGCAGTTACGACAGGGGCCCTCTCCGGGAGACCCAGTACTTC. Protein: CASSYDRGPLRETQYF.

The genes are TRBV25-1 and TRBJ1-2; 12 nucleotides agree with TRBD1. The CDR3 has 17 amino acids. Trimming cost V 4 bases and J 3 bases; bases outside gene matches: 9. Germline loops: CDR1 MGHDK, CDR2 SYGVNS. The CDR3, as DNA: TGTGCCAGCAGTGTCCGGGACAGGGGGCTTTCCGACTATGGCTACACCTTC. It is translated as CASSVRDRGLSDYGYTF.

The gene calls are TRBV4-1 and TRBJ1-4, with D hard to call. Germline-derived CDR1 and CDR2 are MGHRA and YSYEKL. V dropped 0 bases and J dropped 8 bases, with 16 bases sitting between them. The CDR3 contains 16 residues. The CDR3 nucleotides read TGCGCCAGCAGCCAAGATGAGACACCTCCTGGGGAAAAACTGTTTTTT. Protein product: CASSQDETPPGEKLFF.

Concerning this clone: This sample also contains other DNA sequences that code for the same CDR3. This chain connects TRBV5-1 to TRBJ2-6, with D maybe TRBD2 (6 bases). Germline-derived CDR1 and CDR2 are SGHRS and YFSETQ. This CDR3 has 15 amino acids. Trimming pared 5 bases from V and 2 bases from J, leaving 11 bases between. The CDR3 DNA follows: TGCGCCAGCAGTCCAACGGGGGCTGGGGCCAACGTCCTGACTTTC. Its protein is CASSPTGAGANVLTF.

The J gene is TRBJ1-2, the V gene TRBV30, with TRBD1 matching 10 bases. The CDR3 spans 13 residues. V lost 3 bases, J lost 6 bases, and 4 bases stayed unmatched. Germline V lookup: CDR1 GTSNPN, CDR2 SVGIG (reference sequence). CDR3 coding DNA: TGTGCCTGGAGCCCGGGACAGGGGAATGGCTACACCTTC. It is translated as CAWSPGQGNGYTF.